This TCR beta chain was profiled in a study of human T cells and chemical hapten exposure (dated by TCRdb to the early 2020s). General notes on the study: For sensitization, 2% DPC in acetone was applied to a roughly 2 cm by roughly 2 cm area of upper inner arm skin. Weekly therapeutic DPC doses were additionally applied to the scalp of patients throughout the roughly 23-week study period. Patch testing was done on the upper back using Finn chambers containing 0.01% DPC, and results were scored after 6 days according to International Contact Dermatitis Research Group standards. Alopecia areata with under or over 50% scalp involvement, alopecia totalis and alopecia universalis were represented in the patient cohort, which was mostly female. Libraries were pooled for sequencing, and variation in per-sample TCR yields was attributed mainly to small differences in library volumes within the pool. Peripheral blood TCR repertoire changes were tracked in vivo in alopecia patients during primary and secondary sensitization to the hapten diphenylcyclopropenone (DPC). Blood was sampled from patients pre-sensitization (week 0) and at 2, 6 and about 24 weeks after DPC sensitization. Blood for TCR sequencing was provided by twenty-nine alopecia patients at one to four time points (pre-sensitization, 2, 6 and 24 weeks).

Here is what the overall study found, with its caveats: The number of PT1 expanded TCRs positively correlated with patch test score, significant at thresholds 8, 16 and 32 but not 4. All patients had alopecia, a presumed autoimmune disease, so their immune response might differ from that of healthy individuals. No change with DPC sensitization was found in the number of TCRs above 1 in 1000 frequency, and no evidence of global repertoire structure alterations was found. After repeated subsampling, the strength of the expansion versus patch-test correlation and the threshold at which it became significant changed. Significantly more large CDR3 similarity clusters were formed by expanded TCRs than by pre-sensitization or healthy control sets, consistent with antigen-driven responses.

The germline V end is reduced by 9 bases and the J end by 2 bases; junction bases left unmatched: 10. Including cysteine and phenylalanine, the CDR3 has 14 amino acids. Only the CDR3 DNA stays, 42 bases, in frame from base 1. In the germline V gene (reference sequence), CDR1 corresponds to SGHNT and CDR2 to YYREEE. Concerning this clonotype: Its antigen remains unidentified. No base-level quality is on record; no much larger clone is a single base apart.

Library creation used RACE. The sequencer listed for this sample is NextSeq 500. During library preparation, unique molecular identifiers were attached to individual cDNA molecules so that TCRs could be counted quantitatively and reproducibly. From each blood RNA sample, both TCR alpha and TCR beta chains were sequenced. Per the authors' processing: The median number of TCRs per sample was roughly 94,000, ranging from about 23,224 to 700,000. The Decombinator software suite was used to annotate the V, J and CDR3 of the TCR reads. For PS versus PT1 abundance plots, all samples were subsampled to the same number of TCRs (28,000). Expanded TCRs were defined as absent before sensitization and observed at least eight times at the 2-week time point. Using fastp trimming at Q25 and MiXCR clonotype assembly, TCRdb reanalyzed the public sequencing data and kept in-frame beta chains. A single entry per CDR3 protein holds the most common genes and DNA from its merged rows. TCRdb's processing, not the authors' own work, is the source of the V and J calls. In all, the sample holds 75,000 to 95,000 distinct CDR3 sequences, and approximately 12% of those were seen once. Together, the top ten hold roughly 4% of the sample.

The time point tag for this specimen amounts to: patch test 1, 2 weeks after DPC sensitization. Per the publication, the treatment or condition label means: therapeutic diphenylcyclopropenone sensitization with weekly scalp DPC. At every patch-test visit, the blood draw took place before the patch test was put on. Patients were eligible if aged 18 to 70, diagnosed with alopecia and judged suitable for DPC therapy, and pregnant patients were excluded. Total RNA was isolated from unfractionated whole blood collected in Tempus Blood RNA tubes. Source: whole blood, taken in connection with sensitization to the hapten diphenylcyclopropenone (DPC). The chain joins TRBV5-4 to TRBJ2-5, with TRBD2 identical over 7 junction bases. The clonotype comes from a woman in her sixties or seventies with alopecia areata. Some clones in this sample may be carry-over from other donors' samples. The DNA sequence is given as TGTGCCATCCCTGGGGGGGTTCTACAAGAGACCCAGTACTTC. It is translated as CAIPGGVLQETQYF.